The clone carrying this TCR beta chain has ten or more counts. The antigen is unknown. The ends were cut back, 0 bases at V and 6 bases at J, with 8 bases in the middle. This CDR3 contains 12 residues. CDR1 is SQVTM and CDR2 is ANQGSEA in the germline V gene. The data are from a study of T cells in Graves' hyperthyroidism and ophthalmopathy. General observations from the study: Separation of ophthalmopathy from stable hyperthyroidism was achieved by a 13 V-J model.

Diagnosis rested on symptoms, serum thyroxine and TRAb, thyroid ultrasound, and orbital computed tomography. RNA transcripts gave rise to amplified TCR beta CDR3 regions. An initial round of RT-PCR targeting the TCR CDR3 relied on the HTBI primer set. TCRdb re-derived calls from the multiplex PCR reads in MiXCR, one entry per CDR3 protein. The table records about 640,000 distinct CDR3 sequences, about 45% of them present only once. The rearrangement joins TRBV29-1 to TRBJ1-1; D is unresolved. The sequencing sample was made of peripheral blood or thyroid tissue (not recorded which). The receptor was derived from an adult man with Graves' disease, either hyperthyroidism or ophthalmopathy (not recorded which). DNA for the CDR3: TGCAGCGTTGAAGAAGGTAGTCCTGAAGCTTTCTTT. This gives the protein CSVEEGSPEAFF. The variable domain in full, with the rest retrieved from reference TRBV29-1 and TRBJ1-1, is SAVISQKPSRDICQRGTSLTIQCQVDSQVTMMFWYRQQPGQSLTLIATANQGSEATYESGFVIDKFPISRPNLTFSTLTVSNMSPEDSSIYLCSVEEGSPEAFFGQGTRLTVV.